The subject of this entry is one T cell receptor (beta chain). Its antigen is unknown. Germline V lookup: CDR1 GTSNPN, CDR2 SVGIG (reference sequence). CDR3 length: 14 residues. Trimming left V 4 bases short and J 4 bases short, with 17 bases between. Only in-frame clones appear in the TCRdb table, and some are missing; sequencing was by immunoSEQ multiplex PCR. The sample has roughly 20,000 clones, less than 90% seen once. CD4+ and CD8+ cells were isolated by positive magnetic bead selection, with purity checked by flow cytometry. This specimen belongs to a study of somatic mutations in cytotoxic T cells in rheumatoid arthritis. The study's findings and limits: The study found no significant difference in CD8+ T-cell clonality between rheumatoid arthritis patients and age-matched healthy controls. There were about an eighth of the 65 patients in whom the largest CD8+ clone exceeded 20% of CD8+ cells. CD8+ clonality increased with age in rheumatoid arthritis patients but not in healthy controls.

What was sequenced was CD8+ T cells sorted from blood. V usage is TRBV30 and J usage is TRBJ2-7; either TRBD1 or TRBD2 may fit D (5 bases each). The source is an adult with rheumatoid arthritis. The CDR3 bases are TGTGCCTGGATCCCCGGGCCCAGGGAGTACGAGCAGTACTTC. Protein: CAWIPGPREYEQYF.